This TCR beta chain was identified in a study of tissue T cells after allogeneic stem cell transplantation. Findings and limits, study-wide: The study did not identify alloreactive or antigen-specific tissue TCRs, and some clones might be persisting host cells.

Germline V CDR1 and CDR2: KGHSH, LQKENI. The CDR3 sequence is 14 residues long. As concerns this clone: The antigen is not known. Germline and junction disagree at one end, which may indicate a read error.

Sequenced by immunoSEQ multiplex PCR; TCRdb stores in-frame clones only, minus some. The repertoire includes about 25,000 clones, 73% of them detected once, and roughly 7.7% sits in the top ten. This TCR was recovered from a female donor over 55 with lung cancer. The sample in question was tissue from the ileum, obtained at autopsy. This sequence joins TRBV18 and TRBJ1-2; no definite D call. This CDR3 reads CASSPERTARGIIF. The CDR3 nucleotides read TGTGCCAGCTCACCTGAGAGGACCGCTCGTGGCATTATCTTC.